The rows below give T cell receptor beta chains drawn from one sample of a study of blood T cell repertoires in COVID-19. The assay was immunoSEQ multiplex PCR, and TCRdb's table has in-frame clones only and misses some. Here the sample spans some 330,000 clones, 92% being singletons. Sequenced input: PBMCs or T cells enriched from blood (not recorded which). These receptors originate from a woman aged 30 to 39 who had recovered from COVID-19. Both conserved end residues are part of each CDR3. Fields, in order: J gene, V gene, clone size, D gene, CDR3 DNA, CDR3 protein. D genes are given only for firm matches. Clone size is shown for a subset of rows, as once, few, many or a class of expanded clone.

J gene: TRBJ1-5
V gene: TRBV3-1/TRBV3-2
clone size: NA
D gene: NA
CDR3 DNA: TGTGCCAGCAGCCAAGATCTTCGGCAGCCCCAGCATTTT
CDR3 protein: CASSQDLRQPQHF

J gene: TRBJ2-1
V gene: TRBV5-1
clone size: NA
D gene: NA
CDR3 DNA: TGCGCCAGCAGCTTGGTGCCTAGGAATAATGAGCAGTTCTTC
CDR3 protein: CASSLVPRNNEQFF

J gene: TRBJ2-7
V gene: TRBV7-2
clone size: NA
D gene: TRBD1
CDR3 DNA: TGTGCCAGCAGCCCCCAGGGGGCGACTCCCTACGAGCAGTACTTC
CDR3 protein: CASSPQGATPYEQYF

J gene: TRBJ2-7
V gene: TRBV28
clone size: NA
D gene: NA
CDR3 DNA: TGTGCCAGCACCTTTGGGCACGGAGGGGGCACCTACGAGCAGTACTTC
CDR3 protein: CASTFGHGGGTYEQYF

J gene: TRBJ1-1
V gene: TRBV27
clone size: NA
D gene: TRBD1
CDR3 DNA: TGTGCCAGCCTCGCCGACAGGGGAAGTTCTGAAGCTTTCTTT
CDR3 protein: CASLADRGSSEAFF

J gene: TRBJ1-6
V gene: TRBV28
clone size: NA
D gene: TRBD1
CDR3 DNA: TGTGCCAGCAGTTTAGGGGGACAGTCGAGTTCACCCCTCCACTTT
CDR3 protein: CASSLGGQSSSPLHF

J gene: TRBJ2-7
V gene: TRBV7-2
clone size: NA
D gene: NA
CDR3 DNA: TGTGCCAGCAGCTTAGCGGGCCGGGGTTCCTACGAGCAGTACTTC
CDR3 protein: CASSLAGRGSYEQYF

J gene: TRBJ1-1
V gene: TRBV19
clone size: NA
D gene: NA
CDR3 DNA: TGTGCCACCAGAGGAGGGGGAGGGACTGAAGCTTTCTTT
CDR3 protein: CATRGGGGTEAFF

J gene: TRBJ1-2
V gene: TRBV13
clone size: NA
D gene: NA
CDR3 DNA: TGTGCCAGCAGCTCCCTTCGGGGGGCGGGTGGCTACACCTTC
CDR3 protein: CASSSLRGAGGYTF

J gene: TRBJ2-7
V gene: TRBV4-3
clone size: once
D gene: NA
CDR3 DNA: TGCGCCAGCAGCCAAGGGTCCGGAGGGTCCTCCTACGAGCAGTACTTC
CDR3 protein: CASSQGSGGSSYEQYF

J gene: TRBJ1-6
V gene: TRBV27
clone size: NA
D gene: NA
CDR3 DNA: TGTGCCAGCAGTTTTGGGGAGTATAATTCACCCCTCCACTTT
CDR3 protein: CASSFGEYNSPLHF

J gene: TRBJ1-6
V gene: TRBV18
clone size: NA
D gene: NA
CDR3 DNA: TGTGCCAGCTCAGCCCCCCTAGGTTCACCCCTCCACTTT
CDR3 protein: CASSAPLGSPLHF

J gene: TRBJ1-1
V gene: TRBV5-5
clone size: NA
D gene: TRBD1
CDR3 DNA: TGTGCCAGCAGCTTGAGGGACAGCATGAACACTGAAGCTTTCTTT
CDR3 protein: CASSLRDSMNTEAFF

J gene: TRBJ2-3
V gene: TRBV7-9
clone size: NA
D gene: NA
CDR3 DNA: TGTGCCAGCAGCTTAACAGCTAGCGCAAGTCCAACAGATACGCAGTATTTT
CDR3 protein: CASSLTASASPTDTQYF

J gene: TRBJ2-7
V gene: TRBV29-1
clone size: NA
D gene: NA
CDR3 DNA: TGCAGCGTTGCCGACACAAGCTCCTACGAGCAGTACTTC
CDR3 protein: CSVADTSSYEQYF

J gene: TRBJ2-3
V gene: TRBV11-3
clone size: NA
D gene: TRBD2
CDR3 DNA: TGTGCCAGCAGCGATAAGATAGCGGGGGGGCCCCCAGATACGCAGTATTTT
CDR3 protein: CASSDKIAGGPPDTQYF

J gene: TRBJ2-3
V gene: TRBV7-2
clone size: NA
D gene: TRBD2
CDR3 DNA: TGTGCCAGCAGCTTAGCACTAGCGGGCGGAATAGGCACAGATACGCAGTATTTT
CDR3 protein: CASSLALAGGIGTDTQYF

J gene: TRBJ1-6
V gene: TRBV7-6
clone size: NA
D gene: NA
CDR3 DNA: TGTGCCAGCAGCTTAGACAGCTCCTATAATTCACCCCTCCACTTT
CDR3 protein: CASSLDSSYNSPLHF

J gene: TRBJ2-3
V gene: TRBV4-1
clone size: NA
D gene: TRBD2
CDR3 DNA: TGCGCCAGCAGCCAAGACTCTTATAGGACTAGCGGGAGGGCCTCCTTCACAGATACGCAGTATTTT
CDR3 protein: CASSQDSYRTSGRASFTDTQYF

J gene: TRBJ2-4
V gene: TRBV28
clone size: NA
D gene: NA
CDR3 DNA: TGTGCCAGCAAGGGGTGGGTTACAGAGCTAGCCAAAAACATTCAGTACTTC
CDR3 protein: CASKGWVTELAKNIQYF

J gene: TRBJ2-4
V gene: TRBV5-1
clone size: NA
D gene: NA
CDR3 DNA: TGCGCCAGCAGCCTCCTTAGCGCCTCCAAAAACATTCAGTACTTC
CDR3 protein: CASSLLSASKNIQYF